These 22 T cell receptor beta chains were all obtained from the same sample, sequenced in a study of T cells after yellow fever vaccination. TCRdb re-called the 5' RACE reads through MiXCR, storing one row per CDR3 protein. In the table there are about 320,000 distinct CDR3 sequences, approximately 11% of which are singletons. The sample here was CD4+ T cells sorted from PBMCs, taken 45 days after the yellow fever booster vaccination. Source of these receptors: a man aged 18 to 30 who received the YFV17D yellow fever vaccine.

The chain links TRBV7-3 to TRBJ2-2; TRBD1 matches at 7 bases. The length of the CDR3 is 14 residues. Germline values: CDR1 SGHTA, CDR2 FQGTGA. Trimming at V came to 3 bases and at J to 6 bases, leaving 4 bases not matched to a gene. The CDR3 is CASSLRQGAGELFF. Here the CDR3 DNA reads TGTGCCAGCAGCTTGAGGCAGGGGGCCGGGGAGCTGTTTTTT.

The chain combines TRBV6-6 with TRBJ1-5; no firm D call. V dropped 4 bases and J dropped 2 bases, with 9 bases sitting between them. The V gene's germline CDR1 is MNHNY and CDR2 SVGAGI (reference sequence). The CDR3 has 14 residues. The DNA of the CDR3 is TGTGCCAGCAGTTTCGACTCCGGCAATCAGCCCCAGCATTTT. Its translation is CASSFDSGNQPQHF.

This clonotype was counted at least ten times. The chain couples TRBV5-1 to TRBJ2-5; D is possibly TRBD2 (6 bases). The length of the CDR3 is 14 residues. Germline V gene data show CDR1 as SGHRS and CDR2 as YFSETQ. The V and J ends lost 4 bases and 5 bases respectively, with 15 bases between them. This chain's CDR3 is CASSPAEGRETQYF. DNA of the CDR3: TGCGCCAGCAGCCCCGCTGAGGGGAGGGAGACCCAGTACTTC.

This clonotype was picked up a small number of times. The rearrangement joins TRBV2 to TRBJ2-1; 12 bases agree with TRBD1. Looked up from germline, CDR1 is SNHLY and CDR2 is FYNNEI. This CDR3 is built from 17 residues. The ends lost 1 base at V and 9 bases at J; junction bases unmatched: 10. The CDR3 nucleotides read TGTGCCAGCAGTGAAGAGGCCGGGGGGACAGGGGGCATTGAGCAGTTCTTC. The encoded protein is CASSEEAGGTGGIEQFF.

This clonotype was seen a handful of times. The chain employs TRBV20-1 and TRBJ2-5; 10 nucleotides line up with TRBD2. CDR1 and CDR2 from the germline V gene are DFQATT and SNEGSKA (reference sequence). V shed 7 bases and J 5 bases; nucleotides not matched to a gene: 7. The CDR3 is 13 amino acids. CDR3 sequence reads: CSGLLAGRETQYF. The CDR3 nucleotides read TGCAGTGGACTACTAGCGGGGCGGGAGACCCAGTACTTC.

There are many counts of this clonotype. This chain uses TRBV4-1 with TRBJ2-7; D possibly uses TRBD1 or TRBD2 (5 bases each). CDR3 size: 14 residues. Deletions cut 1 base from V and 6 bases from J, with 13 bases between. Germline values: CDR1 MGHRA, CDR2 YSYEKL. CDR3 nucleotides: TGCGCCAGCAGCCAAGGGACACAAAGCGGCGAGCAGTACGTC. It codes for CASSQGTQSGEQYV.

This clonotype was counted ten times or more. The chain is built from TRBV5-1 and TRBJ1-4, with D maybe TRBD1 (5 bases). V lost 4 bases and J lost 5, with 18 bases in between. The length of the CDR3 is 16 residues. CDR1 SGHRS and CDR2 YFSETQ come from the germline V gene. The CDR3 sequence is CASSPYKGTGNEKLFF. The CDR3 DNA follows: TGCGCCAGCAGCCCCTACAAAGGGACGGGGAATGAAAAACTGTTTTTT.

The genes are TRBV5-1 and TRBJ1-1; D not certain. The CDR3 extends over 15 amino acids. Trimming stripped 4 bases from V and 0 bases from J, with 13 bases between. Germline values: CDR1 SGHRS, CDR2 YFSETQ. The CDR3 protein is CASSPSVLMNTEAFF. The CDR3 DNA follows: TGCGCCAGCAGCCCCTCCGTCCTAATGAACACTGAAGCTTTCTTT.

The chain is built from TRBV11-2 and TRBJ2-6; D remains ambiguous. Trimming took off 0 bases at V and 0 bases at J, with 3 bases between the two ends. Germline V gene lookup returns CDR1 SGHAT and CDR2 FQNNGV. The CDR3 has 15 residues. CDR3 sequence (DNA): TGTGCCAGCAGCTTAGACGGCTCTGGGGCCAACGTCCTGACTTTC. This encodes CASSLDGSGANVLTF.

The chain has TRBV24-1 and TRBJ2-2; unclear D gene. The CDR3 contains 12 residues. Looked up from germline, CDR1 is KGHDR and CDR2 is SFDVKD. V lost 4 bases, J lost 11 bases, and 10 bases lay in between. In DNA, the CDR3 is TGTGCCACCAGTGAGGGTTCGCGTGAGCTGTTTTTT. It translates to CATSEGSRELFF.

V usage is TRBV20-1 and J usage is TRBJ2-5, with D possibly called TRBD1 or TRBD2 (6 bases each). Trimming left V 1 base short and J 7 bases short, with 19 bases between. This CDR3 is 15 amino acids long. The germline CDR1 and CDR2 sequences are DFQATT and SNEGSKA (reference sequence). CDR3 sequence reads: CSARGPRGGSGTQYF. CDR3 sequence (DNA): TGCAGTGCTAGAGGACCGCGAGGGGGGTCGGGGACCCAGTACTTC.

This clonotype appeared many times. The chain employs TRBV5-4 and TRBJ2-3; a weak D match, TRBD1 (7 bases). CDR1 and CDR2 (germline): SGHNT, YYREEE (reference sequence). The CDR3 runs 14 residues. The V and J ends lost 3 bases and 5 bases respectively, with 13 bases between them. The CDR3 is CASSSVQGGDTQYF. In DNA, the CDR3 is TGTGCCAGCAGCTCCGTTCAGGGGGGAGATACGCAGTATTTT.

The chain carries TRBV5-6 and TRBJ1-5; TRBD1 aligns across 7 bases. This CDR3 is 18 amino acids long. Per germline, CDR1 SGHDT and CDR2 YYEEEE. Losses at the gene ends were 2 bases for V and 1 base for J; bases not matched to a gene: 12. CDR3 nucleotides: TGTGCCAGCAGCTTCACAGGGGCTGGCGCTCAGAGCAATCAGCCCCAGCATTTT. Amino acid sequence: CASSFTGAGAQSNQPQHF.

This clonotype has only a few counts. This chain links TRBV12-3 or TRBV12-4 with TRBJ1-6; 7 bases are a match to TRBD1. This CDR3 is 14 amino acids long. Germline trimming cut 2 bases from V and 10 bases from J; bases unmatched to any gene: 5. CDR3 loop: CASSLRGQGSPLHF. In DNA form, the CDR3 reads TGTGCCAGCAGTTTAAGGGGGCAAGGGTCACCCCTCCACTTT.

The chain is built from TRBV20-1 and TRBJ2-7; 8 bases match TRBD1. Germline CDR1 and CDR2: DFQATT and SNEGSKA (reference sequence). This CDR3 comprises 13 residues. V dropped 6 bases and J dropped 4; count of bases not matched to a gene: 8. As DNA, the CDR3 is TGCAGTGCCTCGGACAGGGTTCGGTACGAGCAGTACGTC. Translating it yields CSASDRVRYEQYV.

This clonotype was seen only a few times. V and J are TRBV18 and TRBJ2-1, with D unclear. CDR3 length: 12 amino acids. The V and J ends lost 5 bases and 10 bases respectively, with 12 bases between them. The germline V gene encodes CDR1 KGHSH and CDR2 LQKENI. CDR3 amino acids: CASSSVVEEQFF. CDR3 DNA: TGTGCCAGCTCATCCGTAGTGGAGGAGCAGTTCTTC.

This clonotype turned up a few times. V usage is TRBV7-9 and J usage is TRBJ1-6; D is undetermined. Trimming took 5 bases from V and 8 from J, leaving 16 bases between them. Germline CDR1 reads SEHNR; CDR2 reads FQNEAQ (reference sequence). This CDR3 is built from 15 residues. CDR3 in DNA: TGTGCCAGCAGCAAATCAACCCGGGATTATTCACCCCTCCACTTT. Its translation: CASSKSTRDYSPLHF.

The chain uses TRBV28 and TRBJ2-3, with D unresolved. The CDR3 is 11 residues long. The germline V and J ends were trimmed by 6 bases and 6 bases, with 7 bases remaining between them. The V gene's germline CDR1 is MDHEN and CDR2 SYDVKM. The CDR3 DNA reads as TGTGCCAGCAGCATGGCGGATACGCAGTATTTT. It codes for CASSMADTQYF.

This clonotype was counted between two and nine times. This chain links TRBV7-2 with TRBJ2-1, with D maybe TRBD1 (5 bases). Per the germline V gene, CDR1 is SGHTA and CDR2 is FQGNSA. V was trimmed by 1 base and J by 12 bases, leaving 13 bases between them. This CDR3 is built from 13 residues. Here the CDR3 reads CASSLEGRQGQFF. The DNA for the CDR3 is TGTGCCAGCAGCTTAGAGGGTCGGCAGGGGCAGTTCTTC.

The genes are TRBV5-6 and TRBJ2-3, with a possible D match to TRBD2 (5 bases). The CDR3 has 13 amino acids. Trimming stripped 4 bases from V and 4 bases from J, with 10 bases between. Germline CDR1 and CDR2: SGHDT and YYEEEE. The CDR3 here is CASSPVSADTQYF. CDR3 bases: TGTGCCAGCAGCCCGGTTAGCGCAGATACGCAGTATTTT.

In nucleotides, the CDR3 is TGCAGCGTTGAAAGGGGTGGCAGTCGGAACACTGAAGCTTTCTTT. As protein: CSVERGGSRNTEAFF. The rearrangement joins TRBV29-1 to TRBJ1-1, with TRBD1 as a possible D gene (5 bases). Trimming removed 2 bases from V and 1 base from J, with 14 bases in between. The CDR3 sequence is 15 residues long. The V gene's germline CDR1 is SQVTM and CDR2 ANQGSEA. The variable domain in full, with the rest retrieved from reference TRBV29-1 and TRBJ1-1, is SAVISQKPSRDICQRGTSLTIQCQVDSQVTMMFWYRQQPGQSLTLIATANQGSEATYESGFVIDKFPISRPNLTFSTLTVSNMSPEDSSIYLCSVERGGSRNTEAFFGQGTRLTVV.

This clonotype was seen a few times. CDR3 residues: CASSLVLRGGGDTQYF. The CDR3 bases are TGTGCCAGCAGCCTAGTCCTGCGGGGGGGAGGGGATACGCAGTATTTT. This chain links TRBV7-2 with TRBJ2-3; 9 bases are a match to TRBD2. V lost 5 bases, J lost 6 bases, and 12 bases stayed unmatched. Per the germline V gene, CDR1 is SGHTA and CDR2 is FQGNSA. The CDR3 runs 16 residues.